This record looks at one TCR beta chain sequence and its context. This record comes from a study of blood T cell repertoires in COVID-19. Study at large: T cells, B-cell-depleted T cells, or PBMCs supplied cDNA or gDNA.

With V trimmed by 4 bases and J by 5 bases, 4 bases remained unmatched. Germline loops: CDR1 LGHDT, CDR2 YNNKEL (reference sequence). The CDR3 covers 13 residues. Clones were read by immunoSEQ multiplex PCR, and TCRdb kept only the in-frame ones, dropping some. The sample has about 240,000 clones; roughly four fifths are singletons. Each exposed participant met a COVID-19 case in the 2 weeks preceding study entry. This receptor was identified in a woman between 40 and 55 years old who had been exposed to COVID-19. J is TRBJ1-1 and V is TRBV3-1 (or the pseudogene TRBV3-2); 7 nucleotides match TRBD1. Sample: PBMCs or T cells enriched from blood (not recorded which). CDR3 residues: CASSPRGDTEAFF. The CDR3 DNA reads as TGTGCCAGCAGCCCCAGGGGGGATACTGAAGCTTTCTTT.